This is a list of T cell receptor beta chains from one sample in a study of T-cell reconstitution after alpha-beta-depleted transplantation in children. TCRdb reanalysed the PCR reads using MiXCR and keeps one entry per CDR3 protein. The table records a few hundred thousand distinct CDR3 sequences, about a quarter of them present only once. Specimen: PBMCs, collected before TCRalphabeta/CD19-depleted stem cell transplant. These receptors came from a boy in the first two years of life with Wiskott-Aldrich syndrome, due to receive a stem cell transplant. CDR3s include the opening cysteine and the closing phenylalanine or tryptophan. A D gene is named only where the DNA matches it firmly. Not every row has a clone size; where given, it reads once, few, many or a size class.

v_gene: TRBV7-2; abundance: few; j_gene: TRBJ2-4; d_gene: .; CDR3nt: TGTGCCAGCAGCCCCCGGGAGACCAAAAACATTCAGTACTTC; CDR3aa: CASSPRETKNIQYF
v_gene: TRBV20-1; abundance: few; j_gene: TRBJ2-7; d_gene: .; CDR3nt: TGCAGTGCTAGCGGGACCTCCTACGAGCAGTACTTC; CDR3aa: CSASGTSYEQYF
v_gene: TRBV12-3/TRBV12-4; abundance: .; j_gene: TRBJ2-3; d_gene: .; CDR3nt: TGTGCCAGCAGTTTAGGGGCCGGAGCAGTTAGCACAGATACGCAGTATTTT; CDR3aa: CASSLGAGAVSTDTQYF
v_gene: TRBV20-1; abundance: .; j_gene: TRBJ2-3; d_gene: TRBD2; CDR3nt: TGCAGTGCTAGTGGAGAGCGGGGTCGTGGGGATACGCAGTATTTT; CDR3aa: CSASGERGRGDTQYF
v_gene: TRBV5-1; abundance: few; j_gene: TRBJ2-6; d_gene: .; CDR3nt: TGCGCCAGCAGCTTGGTCGCAGGATCTGGGGCCAACGTCCTGACTTTC; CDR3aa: CASSLVAGSGANVLTF
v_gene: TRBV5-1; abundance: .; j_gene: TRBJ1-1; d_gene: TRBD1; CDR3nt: TGCGCCAGCTGGACAGGCGGGGACACTGAAGCTTTCTTT; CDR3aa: CASWTGGDTEAFF
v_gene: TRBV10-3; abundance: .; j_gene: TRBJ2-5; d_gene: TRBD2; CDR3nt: TGTGCCATCAGTGTTCTAGCGGGAGGAGGAGAGACCCAGTACTTC; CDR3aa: CAISVLAGGGETQYF
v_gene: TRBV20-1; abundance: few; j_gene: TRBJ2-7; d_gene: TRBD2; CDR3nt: TGCAGTGCTAGATCCGGGACTAGCGTCTACGAGCAGTACTTC; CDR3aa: CSARSGTSVYEQYF
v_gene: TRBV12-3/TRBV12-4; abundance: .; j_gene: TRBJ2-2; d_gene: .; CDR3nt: TGTGCCAGCTCTCGGGGAAGGGGCACCGGGGAGCTGTTTTTT; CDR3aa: CASSRGRGTGELFF
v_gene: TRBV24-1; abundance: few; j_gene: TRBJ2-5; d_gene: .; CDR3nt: TGTGCCACCAGTGATGGAGCGACTAGAAAAGAGACCCAGTACTTC; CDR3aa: CATSDGATRKETQYF
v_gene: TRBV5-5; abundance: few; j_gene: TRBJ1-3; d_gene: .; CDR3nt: TGTGCCAGCAGCTTAAGAGGGCCGGCGACTGGAAACACCATATATTTT; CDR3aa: CASSLRGPATGNTIYF
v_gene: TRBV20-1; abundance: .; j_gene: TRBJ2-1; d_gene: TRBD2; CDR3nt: TGCAGTGCTAGAGATTGGGCTAGCGGATACAATGAGCAGTTCTTC; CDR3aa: CSARDWASGYNEQFF
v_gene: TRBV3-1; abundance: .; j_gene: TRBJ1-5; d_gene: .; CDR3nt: TGTGCCAGCAGCCAAGCACGGACCGGGACCCAGCATTTT; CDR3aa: CASSQARTGTQHF
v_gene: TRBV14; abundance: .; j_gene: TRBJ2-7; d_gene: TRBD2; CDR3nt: TGTGCCAGCAGCCAACTTCTAGCGGTACCCTACGAGCAGTACTTC; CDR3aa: CASSQLLAVPYEQYF